The source of this T cell receptor (beta chain) is a study of tumor-infiltrating lymphocytes in primary liver carcinoma. This clonotype was seen only once. At one of its ends the junction is not consistent with the germline gene, which may arise from a read error. A primer matching the constant region was used to make TCR beta cDNA from approximately 520 ng of total RNA. Employing slightly modified ARM-PCR, three nested multiplex PCR rounds were run, and these gave rise to the TCR beta libraries. TRBV1-TRBV30 forward primers paired with a C-beta reverse primer drove the first two PCR rounds, about 11 cycles each. TCRdb independently ran MiXCR on the multiplex PCR reads; one entry per CDR3 protein. The data show hundreds of thousands of distinct CDR3 sequences, less than 75% seen once. The study extracted blood RNA from unsorted whole blood and also extracted germline DNA. Per germline, CDR1 SGHAT and CDR2 FQNNGV. The CDR3 totals 15 residues.

Specimen: peripheral blood. The sequence derives from a man aged 40-50 years with primary liver carcinoma and hepatitis B virus infection. J is TRBJ1-5 and V is TRBV11-2, with 8 bases aligning to TRBD1. The CDR3 coding sequence is TGTGCCAGCAGCCCGGACAGGGACACCAGTCAGCCCCATCATTTT. This sequence encodes CASSPDRDTSQPHHF.